A selection of T cell receptor beta chains follows, all from one sample in a study of OX40 agonist ivuxolimab in advanced cancers. The protocol was immunoSEQ multiplex PCR, while the TCRdb copy is restricted to in-frame clones and leaves out a portion. The table lists approximately 15,000 clones, about 88% of them singletons, with under 70% in the top ten. The material sequenced was CD4+ or CD8+ T cells sorted from blood, taken in a trial of the OX40 agonist ivuxolimab. The receptors stem from an adult with an advanced solid tumor such as melanoma, head and neck, liver or kidney cancer. Both conserved end residues are part of each CDR3. Fields, in order: D gene, V gene, J gene, CDR3 protein, CDR3 DNA. D genes are given only for firm matches.

TRBD1,TRBV9,TRBJ2-3,CASSVEEQGGTDTQYF,TGTGCCAGCAGCGTAGAAGAACAGGGGGGCACAGATACGCAGTATTTT
TRBD2,TRBV6-5,TRBJ2-2,CASSSGGGELFF,TGTGCCAGCAGTTCGGGAGGCGGGGAGCTGTTTTTT
NA,TRBV27,TRBJ2-5,CASSFFGSKETQYF,TGTGCCAGCAGTTTCTTCGGGAGTAAGGAGACCCAGTACTTC
TRBD1,TRBV5-4,TRBJ2-7,CASSFSQGAGYEQYF,TGTGCCAGCAGCTTCTCGCAGGGGGCAGGTTACGAGCAGTACTTC
NA,TRBV6-6,TRBJ1-5,CASSYTDSLYQPQHF,TGTGCCAGCAGTTACACCGACAGCCTCTATCAGCCCCAGCATTTT
NA,TRBV7-2,TRBJ1-1,CASSLQRNTEAFF,TGTGCCAGCAGCTTACAGAGGAACACTGAAGCTTTCTTT
NA,TRBV7-9,TRBJ1-4,CASSRHREMNEKLFF,TGTGCCAGCAGCCGACACAGGGAGATGAACGAAAAACTGTTTTTT
TRBD2,TRBV2,TRBJ2-7,CASSEVTSGPPYEQYF,TGTGCCAGCAGTGAAGTTACTAGCGGGCCTCCCTACGAGCAGTACTTC
NA,TRBV30,TRBJ1-1,CAWYTGRGWTEAFF,TGTGCCTGGTATACAGGGAGAGGGTGGACTGAAGCTTTCTTT
NA,TRBV30,TRBJ1-1,CAWRGLAVECSF,TGTGCCTGGAGGGGGCTTGCCGTGGAATGTTCCTTT
TRBD2,TRBV7-2,TRBJ2-3,CASSPAGGGGNTQYF,TGTGCCAGCAGCCCGGCTGGCGGGGGAGGCAATACGCAGTATTTT
NA,TRBV6-5,TRBJ2-7,CASSSLSGGSYEQYF,TGTGCCAGCAGTTCGCTGTCCGGCGGAAGCTACGAGCAGTACTTC
NA,TRBV6-1,TRBJ1-2,CASSQGFSYGYTF,TGTGCCAGCAGTCAGGGGTTTAGCTATGGCTACACCTTC
NA,TRBV9,TRBJ2-5,CASSTSGTRQETQYF,TGTGCCAGCAGCACCTCCGGGACTCGCCAAGAGACCCAGTACTTC
NA,TRBV7-9,TRBJ1-2,CASSSGRKEILYGYTF,TGTGCCAGCAGCTCCGGGCGTAAGGAGATTCTTTATGGCTACACCTTC
NA,TRBV7-3,TRBJ2-1,CASSLTTSSYNEQFF,TGTGCCAGCAGCTTAACTACCAGCTCCTACAATGAGCAGTTCTTC
NA,TRBV30,TRBJ2-7,CAWMKGYEQYF,TGTGCCTGGATGAAAGGCTACGAGCAGTACTTC
NA,TRBV5-5,TRBJ2-5,CASSLGQPAGTLQETQYF,TGTGCCAGCAGCTTGGGGCAGCCTGCCGGGACTCTTCAAGAGACCCAGTACTTC
NA,TRBV5-5,TRBJ2-6,CASVAEGEQSRANVLTF,TGTGCCAGCGTAGCTGAGGGTGAACAAAGTCGGGCCAACGTCCTGACTTTC
NA,TRBV27,TRBJ1-1,CASSLLGGAWTEAFF,TGTGCCAGCAGTTTACTCGGGGGCGCCTGGACTGAAGCTTTCTTT